This is a list of T cell receptor beta chains from one sample in a study of T cell repertoires in cytomegalovirus infection. One entry per CDR3 protein, called by TCRdb with MiXCR from the reads. This table holds approximately 1,000,000 distinct CDR3 sequences, approximately 31% found once. Their recognized antigens are unknown. The sequencing used cultured CD8+ T cells from PBMCs, collected from culture after CMV antigen stimulation. The source is a human donor in good health (CMV status not recorded). Some clones in this sample may be carry-over from other donors' samples. The CDR3 runs from the conserved cysteine through the conserved F or W. D genes are given only for firm matches. Not every row has a clone size; where given, it reads once, few, many or a size class.

D gene	clone size	J gene	V gene	CDR3 protein	CDR3 DNA
TRBD1	few	TRBJ2-7	TRBV6-6	CASSYGTGESEQYF	TGTGCCAGCAGTTACGGGACAGGGGAGAGCGAGCAGTACTTC
.	few	TRBJ1-2	TRBV10-2	CASIGGNYGYTF	TGCGCCAGCATTGGGGGCAACTATGGCTACACCTTC
.	.	TRBJ1-2	TRBV12-3/TRBV12-4	CASRDQEPLLANYGYTF	TGTGCCAGCAGGGATCAGGAGCCACTACTAGCTAACTATGGCTACACCTTC
.	few	TRBJ2-1	TRBV7-8	CASSLVEVGSFNEQFF	TGTGCCAGCAGCTTAGTTGAGGTTGGGTCCTTCAATGAGCAGTTCTTC
.	many	TRBJ1-5	TRBV7-8	CASSSRITSNQPQHF	TGTGCCAGCAGCTCCCGTATAACTAGCAATCAGCCCCAGCATTTT
TRBD2	.	TRBJ2-2	TRBV7-3	CASSLRLAGPGELFF	TGTGCCAGCAGCTTAAGGCTAGCGGGCCCCGGGGAGCTGTTTTTT
.	.	TRBJ2-5	TRBV6-8	CASSTLWSEQETQYF	TGTGCCAGCAGTACCCTTTGGTCCGAACAAGAGACCCAGTACTTC
.	.	TRBJ2-3	TRBV10-3	CAISVYFYGGSQYF	TGTGCCATCAGTGTATACTTCTATGGGGGGTCGCAGTATTTT
.	many	TRBJ2-5	TRBV10-2	CASSESGLETQYF	TGCGCCAGCAGTGAGTCGGGACTTGAGACCCAGTACTTC
.	many	TRBJ2-1	TRBV7-6	CASRGGRYNEQFF	TGTGCCAGCAGGGGCGGGCGCTACAATGAGCAGTTCTTC
.	few	TRBJ2-1	TRBV4-1	CASSHRLKYEQFF	TGCGCCAGCAGCCACCGGCTCAAATATGAGCAGTTCTTC
.	.	TRBJ2-2	TRBV11-2	CASSFLGELFF	TGTGCCAGCTCCTTCCTGGGGGAGCTGTTTTTT
TRBD2	few	TRBJ2-1	TRBV7-9	CASSSPWGGSTSSSYNEQFF	TGTGCCAGCAGCTCCCCTTGGGGGGGGTCGACTTCAAGCTCCTACAATGAGCAGTTCTTC
.	.	TRBJ2-1	TRBV7-9	CASSLADDSYNEQFF	TGTGCCAGCAGCTTAGCGGACGACTCCTACAATGAGCAGTTCTTC
.	few	TRBJ2-1	TRBV19	CASSLLRLSWDEQFF	TGTGCCAGTAGTCTCCTCCGGCTGAGCTGGGATGAGCAGTTCTTC
TRBD2	.	TRBJ2-3	TRBV12-3/TRBV12-4	CASSLMGLADTQYF	TGTGCCAGCAGTTTAATGGGACTAGCAGATACGCAGTATTTT
.	few	TRBJ1-5	TRBV24-1	CATSDPRGSSNQPQHF	TGTGCCACCAGTGACCCTCGGGGCAGTAGCAATCAGCCCCAGCATTTT
.	few	TRBJ2-6	TRBV19	CASSTPGANVLTF	TGTGCCAGTAGTACCCCTGGGGCCAACGTCCTGACTTTC
.	few	TRBJ2-1	TRBV4-1	CASSQDTDRNNEQFF	TGCGCCAGCAGCCAAGATACAGACAGAAACAATGAGCAGTTCTTC
TRBD1	.	TRBJ1-5	TRBV5-5	CASRPTQGAGNQPQHF	TGTGCCAGCAGACCAACTCAGGGGGCCGGCAATCAGCCCCAGCATTTT
TRBD1	.	TRBJ1-2	TRBV14	CASTQGQTLNYGYTF	TGTGCCAGCACCCAGGGACAGACCCTTAACTATGGCTACACCTTC
TRBD2	few	TRBJ2-2	TRBV7-9	CASRKTSGLNTGELFF	TGTGCCAGCAGGAAGACTAGCGGGTTGAACACCGGGGAGCTGTTTTTT
.	.	TRBJ1-4	TRBV2	CASSEGITNEKLFF	TGTGCCAGCAGTGAGGGGATAACTAATGAAAAACTGTTTTTT
TRBD1	.	TRBJ2-1	TRBV28	CASSLDRGSTYNEQFF	TGTGCCAGCAGTTTGGACAGGGGGTCGACCTACAATGAGCAGTTCTTC
.	few	TRBJ2-7	TRBV6-1	CASSQHIYLVYEQYF	TGTGCCAGCAGTCAACATATATATCTTGTCTACGAGCAGTACTTC
.	.	TRBJ1-2	TRBV6-8	CASSGVDYGYTF	TGTGCCAGCAGCGGGGTCGACTATGGCTACACCTTC
.	many	TRBJ2-7	TRBV7-6	CASSLALGGGSSSYEQYF	TGTGCCAGCAGCTTAGCCCTCGGGGGAGGCTCCAGCTCCTACGAGCAGTACTTC